This is a list of T cell receptor beta chains from one sample in a study of blood T cell repertoires in COVID-19. This table comes from immunoSEQ multiplex PCR, and its TCRdb copy is limited to in-frame clones, with some not included. The sample has 300,000 to 400,000 clones; approximately 90% are singletons. Sequencing was done on a sample of PBMCs or T cells enriched from blood (not recorded which). These receptors originate from a woman aged 30 to 39 with acute COVID-19. Both conserved end residues are part of each CDR3. Not every row has a clone size; where given, it reads once, few, many or a size class.

j_call v_call clone_size cdr3_aa
TRBJ2-1 TRBV7-3 few CASSLHLYNEQFF
TRBJ1-1 TRBV5-1 NA CASSLARGEAFF
TRBJ2-3 TRBV10-2 NA CASSESWLHQATDTQYF
TRBJ2-1 TRBV9 NA CASSGRGGFYNEQFF
TRBJ2-7 TRBV6-1 NA CASSEVQGAYEQYF
TRBJ2-7 TRBV28 NA CASRNNLGYEQYF
TRBJ1-2 TRBV4-1 once CASSQGPPEGGSYGYTF
TRBJ2-4 TRBV6-5 NA CASSSRQGAKNIQYF
TRBJ1-2 TRBV7-9 NA CASSSGQGHGYTF
TRBJ2-7 TRBV5-1 NA CASSTLTGGERSYEQYF
TRBJ1-2 TRBV6-5 NA CASSSSGERYGYTF
TRBJ1-1 TRBV5-6 NA CASSQGGSLNTEAFF
TRBJ2-3 TRBV24-1 NA CATSDFRAGGVFVQYF
TRBJ1-3 TRBV5-6 NA CASSLTGLIENTIYF
TRBJ1-2 TRBV6-5 NA CASTGSGERGYTF
TRBJ1-2 TRBV6-1 NA CASSELRQPLVPNGYTF
TRBJ2-3 TRBV23-1 NA CASFGQKENTDTQYF
TRBJ1-5 TRBV2 NA CASKEAAVNQPQHF
TRBJ1-6 TRBV24-1 NA CATSDGQGYSPLHF
TRBJ1-2 TRBV6-5 NA CASSYGTEGGYTF
TRBJ1-6 TRBV2 NA CASTSNVGVSSPLHF
TRBJ1-5 TRBV19 NA CASSIDRQGYQPQHF
TRBJ1-5 TRBV18 once CASSPGDRDRRQPQHF
TRBJ1-1 TRBV5-6 NA CASSRKNTEAFF
TRBJ2-1 TRBV4-1 NA CASSQEAWIPGVEQFF
TRBJ1-4 TRBV27 NA CASSFVQGLGEKLFF
TRBJ2-3 TRBV9 NA CASSSRLAGLGADTQYF
TRBJ2-3 TRBV19 NA CASTSTRPSTDTQYF
TRBJ1-2 TRBV5-1 NA CASSLGTAHGYTF
TRBJ2-1 TRBV30 NA CAWSAPDRNYNEQFF
TRBJ1-1 TRBV15 NA CATSRGKGAMNTEAFF
TRBJ1-1 TRBV7-3 NA CASSPDMNTEAFF
TRBJ2-7 TRBV5-1 NA CASSTGTGSYEQYF
TRBJ1-1 TRBV11-3 NA CASSLSSREGTEAFF
TRBJ1-5 TRBV19 once CASSSSPSGHFYQPQHF
TRBJ1-1 TRBV2 few CASRSNSGSMNTEAFF
TRBJ2-7 TRBV2 NA CASSVDRGYEQYF